This T cell receptor (beta chain) was recorded in a study of metastatic and nonmetastatic thyroid tumors. Thyroid surgery had not been preceded by any treatment in any patient. Per the authors' pipeline: The study built a papillary thyroid cancer distant-metastasis classifier from CDR3 differences across clinicopathological groups. TCRdb reanalyzed the PCR reads via MiXCR. The V and J calls and clone size come from TCRdb's table, not from the authors' own analysis. The table shows about 25,000 clones, with 20% to 25% occurring only once. As regards this clone: An end of the junction does not agree with germline; a read error may underlie this.

Germline CDR1 is DFQATT and CDR2 is SNEGSKA (reference sequence). CDR3 length: 14 amino acids. The receptor was isolated from a female donor with papillary thyroid cancer or a benign thyroid nodule (not recorded which). Some clones in this sample may be carry-over from other donors' samples. The J gene is TRBJ2-7, the V gene TRBV20-1, with a tentative D call TRBD2 (5 bases). The sample consisted of adjacent normal tissue. The CDR3 nucleotides read TGCAGTGCTAGTGGATTTGGGAGCTCATACGAGCATTACTTC. This sequence encodes CSASGFGSSYEHYF.